This TCR beta chain came from a study of identical twins. General study results and limits: Abundant beta clonotypes from cord blood bore fewer insertions; memory repertoires lacked this pattern.

Template switching created a universal primer site, and the cDNA included unique molecular identifiers. TCRdb independently ran MiXCR on the 5' RACE reads; one entry per CDR3 protein. The sample includes 500,000 to 600,000 distinct CDR3 sequences, under 25% of them seen just once. The CDR3 is made up of 15 amino acids. Germline V gene sequence: CDR1 DFQATT, CDR2 SNEGSKA (reference sequence). With V trimmed by 5 bases and J by 3 bases, 7 bases remained unmatched. With regard to this clonotype: Its antigen remains unidentified.

The same data also contributed to another study, on T cells expressing NK-cell markers. That source adds: The study sequenced eight donors, seven HCMV-seropositive and one seronegative. Four of the donors also had these clonotypes leading their CD3+CD56-NKG2C+ fraction.

The chain joins TRBV20-1 to TRBJ2-1, with TRBD2 identical over 10 bases. This receptor was obtained from a woman under 30 in good health. Sequenced input: CD4+ T cells sorted from blood. The CDR3 DNA sequence: TGCAGTGCTGACCTAGCGGGGGCCAGCTACAATGAGCAGTTCTTC. Translation gives CSADLAGASYNEQFF.